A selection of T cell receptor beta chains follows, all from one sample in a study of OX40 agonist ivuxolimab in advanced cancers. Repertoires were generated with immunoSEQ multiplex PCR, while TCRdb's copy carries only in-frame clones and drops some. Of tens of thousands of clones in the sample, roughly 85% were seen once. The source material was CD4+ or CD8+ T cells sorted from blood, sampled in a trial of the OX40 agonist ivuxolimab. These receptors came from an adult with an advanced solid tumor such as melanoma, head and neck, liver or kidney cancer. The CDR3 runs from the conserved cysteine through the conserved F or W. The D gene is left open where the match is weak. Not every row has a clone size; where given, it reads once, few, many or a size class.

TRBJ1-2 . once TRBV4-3 TGCGCCAGCAGCCAGGGCCTTTATGGCTACACCTTC CASSQGLYGYTF
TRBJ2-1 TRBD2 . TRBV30 TGTGCCTGGAGTAGGAGCGGGGGGACCTCACTCCCCTACAATGAGCAGTTCTTC CAWSRSGGTSLPYNEQFF
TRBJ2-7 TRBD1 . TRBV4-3 TGCGCCAGCAGCCGGGACAGGGCCGATTCGAACGACGAGCAGTACTTC CASSRDRADSNDEQYF
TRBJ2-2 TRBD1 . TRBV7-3 TGTGCCAGCAGCTCGGACAGGGGATCCGGGGAGCTGTTTTTT CASSSDRGSGELFF
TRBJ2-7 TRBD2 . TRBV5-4 TGTGCTATTAGCGGGGGGGCCGTTTACGAGCAGTACTTC CAISGGAVYEQYF
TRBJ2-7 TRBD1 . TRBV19 TGTGCCAGTACCCTAGGACAGGGGGCCTACGAGCAGTACTTC CASTLGQGAYEQYF
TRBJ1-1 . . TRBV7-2 TGTGCCAGCAGCTTAGGTTTTGCCGAGAGTGAAGCTTTCTTT CASSLGFAESEAFF
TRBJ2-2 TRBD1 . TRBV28 TGTGCCAGCAGTTTAAAGGGCCTCGACAGGGGGCGGGCCGGGGAGCTGTTTTTT CASSLKGLDRGRAGELFF
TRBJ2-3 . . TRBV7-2 TGTGCCAGCAGCTTTCTCGGGAGAGGGAGCACAGATACGCAGTATTTT CASSFLGRGSTDTQYF
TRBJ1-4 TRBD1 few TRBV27 TGTGCCAGCAGCCTTACAGGGGGCGGTGAAAAACTGTTTTTT CASSLTGGGEKLFF
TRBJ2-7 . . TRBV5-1 TGCGCCAGCAGCTTGGCGGGCGACAGCTTATCTTACGAGCAGTACTTC CASSLAGDSLSYEQYF
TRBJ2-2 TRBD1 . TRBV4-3 TGCGCCAGCAGCCGGGACAGTTTTATCGGCGGGGAGCTGTTTTTT CASSRDSFIGGELFF
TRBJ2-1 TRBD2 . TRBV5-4 TGTGCCAGCAGCTGGGGACTAGCGGGAGATGGAGAGCAGTTCTTC CASSWGLAGDGEQFF
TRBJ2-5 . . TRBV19 TGTGCCAGTAGTATCAAAAGGGTAGAGACCCAGTACTTC CASSIKRVETQYF
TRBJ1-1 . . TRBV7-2 TGTGCCAGCAGCACCCCGACAGGTGGGTACACTGAAGCTTTCTTT CASSTPTGGYTEAFF
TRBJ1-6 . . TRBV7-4 TGTGCCAGCAGCCCAGGGTTGGATTCACCCCTCCACTTT CASSPGLDSPLHF
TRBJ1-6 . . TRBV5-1 TGCGCCAGCAGCACGGCTACAGGTGGTAATTCACCCCTCCACTTT CASSTATGGNSPLHF
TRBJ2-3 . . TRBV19 TGTGCCAGTAGTAGGGTCGGGGCAAGCACAGATACGCAGTATTTT CASSRVGASTDTQYF
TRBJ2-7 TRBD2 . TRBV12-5 TGTGCTAGTGCCCTGGAGGCGGGGGAGTCAGAGGAGCAGTACTTC CASALEAGESEEQYF
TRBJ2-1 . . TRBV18 TGTGCCAGCCGAACAGACAATGAGCAGTTCTTC CASRTDNEQFF
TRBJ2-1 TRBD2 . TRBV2 TGTGCCAGTACTAGCGGACCCTACAATGAGCAGTTCTTC CASTSGPYNEQFF
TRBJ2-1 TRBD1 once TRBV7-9 TGTGGCCTTGGACAGGGGGCTCTGAATGAGCAGTTCTTC CGLGQGALNEQFF
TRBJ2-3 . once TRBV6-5 TGTGCCAGCAGTTACTCGATTTTTAGTGATACGCAGTATTTT CASSYSIFSDTQYF
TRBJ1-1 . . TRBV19 TGTGCCAGTACTACGTCCTACAATTTGGGCGGGCAGAACACTGAAGCTTTCTTT CASTTSYNLGGQNTEAFF
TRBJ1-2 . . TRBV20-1 TGCAGTGCTTTAAAATGGTACACCTTC CSALKWYTF
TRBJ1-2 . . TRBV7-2 TGTGCCAGCAGCTTAGAAGGCGGGGGCCTAAACTATGGCTACACCTTC CASSLEGGGLNYGYTF
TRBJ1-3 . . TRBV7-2 TGTGCCAGCAGCTCTCTCGGGACGTTTGGAAACACCATATATTTT CASSSLGTFGNTIYF
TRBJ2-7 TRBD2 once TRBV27 TGTGCCAGCAGTCCCCCCGCGGCGGGAGGGACCTACGAGCAGTACTTC CASSPPAAGGTYEQYF
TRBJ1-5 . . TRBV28 TGTGCCAGCAGCCGCCCTGGGGACTTTGGCAATCAGCCCCAGCATTTT CASSRPGDFGNQPQHF
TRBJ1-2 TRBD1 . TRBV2 TGTGCCAGCAGTGGGACAGGGAACTATGGCTACACCTTC CASSGTGNYGYTF
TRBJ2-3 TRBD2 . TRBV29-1 TGCAGCGTTGATCTAAAAGGACTAGAAGCAGATACGCAGTATTTT CSVDLKGLEADTQYF
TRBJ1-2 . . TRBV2 TGTGCCAGCAGCTCTGGGCGGGGGGTCTACACCTTC CASSSGRGVYTF
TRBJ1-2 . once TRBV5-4 TGTGCCAGCAGCCCGGACAGCAGCTCCGTTTGGTACACCTTC CASSPDSSSVWYTF
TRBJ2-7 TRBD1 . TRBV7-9 TGTGCCAGCAGCTTAGCCCCAGGGGGATCGTACGAGCAGTACTTC CASSLAPGGSYEQYF
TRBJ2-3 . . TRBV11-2 TGTGCCAGCGGACCCGGGACGAGGGGCCCAGATACGCAGTATTTT CASGPGTRGPDTQYF
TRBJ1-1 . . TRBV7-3 TGTGCCAGCAGCTTACAGGGAAACACTGAAGCTTTCTTT CASSLQGNTEAFF
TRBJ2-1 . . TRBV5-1 TGCGCCAGCAGCTTGGGCAATAACAATGAGCAGTTCTTC CASSLGNNNEQFF
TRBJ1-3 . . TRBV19 TGTGCCAGTAGTATTGGCCTGGTCCACTCTGGAAACACCATATATTTT CASSIGLVHSGNTIYF
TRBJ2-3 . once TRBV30 TGTGCCTGGAGTAGGGGGGGCCTCACAGATACGCAGTATTTT CAWSRGGLTDTQYF
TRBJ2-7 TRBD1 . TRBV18 TGTGCCAGCTCAACCTGGACAGGCTCCTACGAGCAGTACTTC CASSTWTGSYEQYF
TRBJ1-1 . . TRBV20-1 TGCAGTGCTAGGGACGCCTATGAAGCTTTCTTT CSARDAYEAFF
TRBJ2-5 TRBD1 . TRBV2 TGTGCCAGCAGCCCCCCGGGACAGGGGATACAAGAGACCCAGTACTTC CASSPPGQGIQETQYF
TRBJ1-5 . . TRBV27 TGTGCCAGCAGTTTCTCCCCCCATAGCAATCAGCCCCAGCATTTT CASSFSPHSNQPQHF
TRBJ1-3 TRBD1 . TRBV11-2 TGTGCCAGCAGCTTAGGCCACAGGGGACAAAACACCATATATTTT CASSLGHRGQNTIYF
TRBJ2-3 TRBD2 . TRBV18 TGTGCCAGCTCACCCGGACTAGCGGGATCAAGCACAGATACGCAGTATTTT CASSPGLAGSSTDTQYF
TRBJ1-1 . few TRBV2 TGTGCCAGCAGCGACAGCTATGGGAACACTGAAGCTTTCTTT CASSDSYGNTEAFF
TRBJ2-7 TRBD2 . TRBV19 TGTGCCAGTAGTACAATACCGCTAGCGGGAGTAGGGTACGAGCAGTACTTC CASSTIPLAGVGYEQYF
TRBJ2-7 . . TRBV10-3 TGTGCCATCAGTGGGGGATGGGGAATTCCCTACGAGCAGTACTTC CAISGGWGIPYEQYF
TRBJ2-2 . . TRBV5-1 TGCGCCAGCAGCTTGGTTACAATGAACACCGGGGAGCTGTTTTTT CASSLVTMNTGELFF
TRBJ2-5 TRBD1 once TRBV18 TGTGCCAGCTCCGACAACAGGGGGCCCGGGGGGACCCAGTACTTC CASSDNRGPGGTQYF
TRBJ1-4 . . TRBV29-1 TGCAGCGTTGCGACCGCTAATGAAAAACTGTTTTTT CSVATANEKLFF
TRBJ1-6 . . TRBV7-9 TGTGCCAGCAGCTTAGAGGCCTCACTCAATTCACCCCTCCACTTT CASSLEASLNSPLHF
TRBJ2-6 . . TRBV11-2 TGTGCCAGCAGCTCCCGGGGAGCTGGGGCCAACGTCCTGACTTTC CASSSRGAGANVLTF